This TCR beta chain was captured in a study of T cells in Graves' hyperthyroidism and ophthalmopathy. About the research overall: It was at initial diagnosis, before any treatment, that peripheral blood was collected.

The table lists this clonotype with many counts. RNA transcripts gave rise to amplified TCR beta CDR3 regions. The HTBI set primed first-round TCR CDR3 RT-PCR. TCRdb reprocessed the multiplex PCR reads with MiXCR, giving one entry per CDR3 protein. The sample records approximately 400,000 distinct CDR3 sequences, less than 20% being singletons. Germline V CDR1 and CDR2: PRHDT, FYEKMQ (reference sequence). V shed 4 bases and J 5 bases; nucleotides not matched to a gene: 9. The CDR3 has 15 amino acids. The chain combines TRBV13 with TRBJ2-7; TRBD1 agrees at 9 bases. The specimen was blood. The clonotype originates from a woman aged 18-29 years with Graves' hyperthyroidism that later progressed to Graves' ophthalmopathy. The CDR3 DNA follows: TGTGCCAGCAGCTCACCGGGACAGGGAACCCACGAGCAGTACTTC. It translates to CASSSPGQGTHEQYF.